Sequencing of this T cell receptor (beta chain) was carried out in a study of shared clonotypes between healthy human individuals (dated by TCRdb to the early 2020s). Regarding the study in general: The cohort included a few men and a couple of women between 18 and 49 years of age. Per donor, three plates each were used for CD4 naive and CD4 memory, two for CD8 naive, and one for CD8 memory. The study deeply sequenced blood TCR repertoires of about 5 healthy adults to estimate repertoire size and the extent of clonotype sharing between individuals. To increase sequencing depth and limit assay-specific biases, different laboratories used diverse techniques to prepare libraries and sequence TCR repertoires. Between about 0.94 and 10 billion PBMCs per donor were obtained by leukapheresis.

The germline V gene (reference sequence) yields DFQATT for CDR1 and SNEGSKA for CDR2. Deletion took 6 bases off V and 4 bases off J, with a span of 3 bases between the germline ends. The CDR3 contains 9 residues, cysteine and phenylalanine counted. Just CDR3 DNA is preserved here, 27 bases in frame from base 1. The donors were healthy, HIV-negative adults who had no recently reported acute infections or vaccinations. Only Caucasian adults living in Nashville, Tennessee, USA were represented among the donors. CD4+ T cells were enriched by magnetic negative selection; naive cells were then positively selected on CD45RA, and the negative fraction formed the memory subset. After blood collection by leukapheresis, PBMCs were isolated using Ficoll-Histopaque density gradient centrifugation and then cryopreserved in the vapor phase of liquid nitrogen. Analytical flow cytometry was used to check the purity and quantity of each magnetically sorted T cell population. From each sorted fraction, genomic DNA was isolated and quantified by UV absorbance on a Nanodrop 2000c.

Points the paper makes about the study in general: Pairwise subsampling led to the expectation that sequencing depth would affect the degree of clonotype sharing among donors. Sampling was restricted to blood, and TCR repertoires in tissue are likely to differ from TCR repertoires in blood. Larger estimated clonotype richness was generally found for naive subsets than for memory subsets. Clonotypes shared by all four sorted-subset donors showed higher generation probabilities than non-shared clonotypes. Because the study included only a small number of donors, the genetic and exposure-history diversity represented was limited. About 5% of naive CD4, 3% to 3.5% of naive CD8, 2.3% of memory CD4, and 0.35% to 0.5% of memory CD8 clonotypes were shared across a few donors. Rarefaction of sorted-subset datasets indicated incomplete sequencing despite the large sequencing depth.

For this clone: The specificity of this receptor is unknown. Base quality data are lacking; no much larger clone is found one base away. The same CDR3 can be traced to other DNA sequences in this sample.

Using the deep immunoSEQ assay, TCR CDR3 regions were amplified from genomic DNA by multiplex PCR. Genomic DNA extracted from each cell subset was distributed evenly over all wells of several immunoSEQ 96-well plates, and each plate served as one replicate. For sorted subsets, each replicate PCR was loaded with approximately 200 ng genomic DNA, equivalent to 25,000 to 35,000 T cell genomes. Purified libraries were measured with a Qubit 3.0 fluorometer, size-checked on a Bioanalyzer 2100, and measured again with the KAPA Library Quantification kit. Every immunoSEQ 96-well plate was sequenced on a dedicated single-read 150-cycle Illumina NextSeq 550 flow cell. As for the original processing: Because only junctional sequences without quality scores were contained in the immunoSEQ output, filtering matching that applied to full-length reads could not be performed. Sequences were annotated with PyIR, a Python wrapper for IgBLAST v1.9, using IMGT germline references to assign V/J genes and CDR3. Any read was removed if the V/J assignment was weak (E-value above 1e-6), the CDR3 was missing, or the read contained stop codons, out-of-frame junctions, or ambiguous translated residues. V3J clonotypes were defined by identical inferred V gene, J gene, and CDR3 amino acid sequence. Percentage overlap between repertoires was computed as shared unique clonotypes divided by the size of the smaller repertoire. Three approaches were used to assess repertoire richness: RTK rarefaction, the Chao1 estimator, and Recon v2.1 estimates of unobserved clonotypes. OLGA was used to compute generation probabilities for all TCRbeta clonotypes that the gDNA method yielded from a handful of donors. Sourced from immuneACCESS, this table was stored by TCRdb with only in-frame sequences that have V and J called. A share of the clones is absent; for the studies checked, an unresolved V gene accounts for under half, and the remainder has no known explanation. V, J and clone size derive from that table, while D and trimming were established from the DNA sequence. The sample table shows some 2,000,000 clones, and approximately 96% are seen once. The ten largest clones take up 0.1% to 0.15% of the sample.

The specimen sequenced was naive CD4+ T cells sorted from blood. In light of the paper, this sample's cell subset or site label describes: CD45RA+ positively selected. This sequence uses TRBV20-1 and TRBJ1-1; the D gene remains uncertain. The receptor was derived from a man aged 18 to 30 in good health. In nucleotide form, the sequence is TGCAGTGCGGGCACTGAAGCTTTCTTT. This sequence encodes CSAGTEAFF.